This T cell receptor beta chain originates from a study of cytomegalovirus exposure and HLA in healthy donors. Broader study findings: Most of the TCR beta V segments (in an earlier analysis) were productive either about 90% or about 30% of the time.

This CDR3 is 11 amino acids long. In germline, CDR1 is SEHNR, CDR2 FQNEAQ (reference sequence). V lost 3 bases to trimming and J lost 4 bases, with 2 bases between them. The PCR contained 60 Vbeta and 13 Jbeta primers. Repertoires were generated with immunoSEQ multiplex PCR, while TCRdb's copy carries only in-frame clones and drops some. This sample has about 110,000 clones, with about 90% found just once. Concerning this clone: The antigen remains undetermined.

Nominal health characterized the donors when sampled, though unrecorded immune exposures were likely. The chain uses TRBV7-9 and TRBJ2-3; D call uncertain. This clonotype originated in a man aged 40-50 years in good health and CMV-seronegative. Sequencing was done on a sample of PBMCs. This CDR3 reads CASSFADTQYF. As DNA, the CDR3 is TGTGCCAGCAGCTTCGCAGATACGCAGTATTTT.